This TCR beta chain is from a study of T cells in Graves' hyperthyroidism and ophthalmopathy. Whole-study context: Peripheral blood was secured at the point of initial diagnosis, before any treatment.

Comment on this clonotype: Its matching antigen is unknown. It may be a read error: a sequence one base away is much more abundant.

Looked up from germline, CDR1 is KGHSH and CDR2 is LQKENI. This CDR3 region has 15 residues. V was pared by 2 bases and J by 8 bases, with 16 bases between. Study-level points and caveats: A model using 13 V-J features told ophthalmopathy apart from stable hyperthyroidism. Progression to ophthalmopathy was predicted a median of approximately 6.4 months early.

TCR beta CDR3 region amplification was performed from RNA transcripts. When the TCR CDR3 underwent first-round RT-PCR, the HTBI primer set was used. TCRdb redid the calling of the multiplex PCR reads with MiXCR, one entry per CDR3 protein. The table has 480,000 or so distinct CDR3 sequences, 14% seen once. Sequences were obtained from blood. The receptor was isolated from a woman under 30 with Graves' hyperthyroidism. The rearrangement uses TRBV18 and TRBJ2-1, with D tentatively TRBD1 or TRBD2 (5 bases each). CDR3 nucleotides: TGTGCCAGCTCACCATTGGGACCCGTGGCCCATGAGCAGTTCTTC. Protein product: CASSPLGPVAHEQFF.